One sample yielded the 22 T cell receptor beta chains listed below, sequenced in a study of regulatory T cells in long-lasting Graves disease (dated by TCRdb to the early 2020s). The protocol used for the library was multiplex PCR. Sequenced using an Illumina HiSeq 4000. iRepertoire HTBI primers and Arm-PCR amplification of CDR3 regions were used to construct TCR beta libraries. TCRdb ran its own pipeline on the public reads, namely fastp trimming at Q25 and MiXCR clone calling, and kept in-frame beta chains. Rows merge per CDR3 protein into single entries with the most common DNA and genes. This sample has some 330,000 distinct CDR3 sequences in its table, and approximately 12% of those were observed once. The ten largest clonotypes hold under 20% of the sample. The time point label of this sample denotes: newly diagnosed GD, antithyroid drugs for less than 3 months. For both TCR sequencing and RNA sequencing, RNA was extracted from PBMCs in TRIzol.

In addition, the sample was reused for a study of T cells in Graves' hyperthyroidism and ophthalmopathy.

This sample comprised peripheral blood mononuclear cells (PBMCs), obtained at new diagnosis, from a patient treated with antithyroid drugs. The receptor source for this set is a woman aged 18-30 years with Graves disease. Donor details come from another sample of the same person, matched by shared clones.

This clonotype was recorded only once. V is TRBV7-9 and J is TRBJ1-2; TRBD1 matches 7 bases. The germline V gene has CDR1 SEHNR and CDR2 FQNEAQ (reference sequence). Losses at the gene ends were 5 bases for V and 2 bases for J; bases not matched to a gene: 2. The CDR3 length is 13 residues. In nucleotides, the CDR3 is TGTGCCAGCAGCAAGACAGGGAACTATGGCTACACCTTC. Its translation: CASSKTGNYGYTF. Variable domain in full (rest from reference TRBV7-9 and TRBJ1-2): DTGVSQNPRHKITKRGQNVTFRCDPISEHNRLYWYRQTLGQGPEFLTYFQNEAQLEKSRLLSDRFSAERPKGSFSTLEIQRTEQGDSAMYLCASSKTGNYGYTFGSGTRLTVV.

This clonotype came up many times. This chain links TRBV20-1 with TRBJ2-1; D unclear. This CDR3 region has 14 residues. Trimming took off 6 bases at V and 0 bases at J, with 12 bases between the two ends. Germline V gives CDR1 DFQATT, CDR2 SNEGSKA (reference sequence). The chain's CDR3 is CSAEVVSSYNEQFF. As DNA, the CDR3 is TGCAGTGCGGAAGTTGTGAGCTCCTACAATGAGCAGTTCTTC.

This clonotype was detected many times. The rearrangement uses TRBV3-1 and TRBJ2-5, with 14 positions matching TRBD2. The CDR3 runs 16 residues. Trimming removed 4 bases from V and 7 bases from J; junction bases left unmatched: 8. The germline CDR1 and CDR2 sequences are LGHDT and YNNKEL (reference sequence). The CDR3 region is CASSPGLAGVPGTQYF. The DNA for the CDR3 is TGTGCCAGCAGCCCGGGACTAGCGGGGGTTCCAGGGACCCAGTACTTC.

Concerning this clonotype: Relative to the germline gene, one junction end is altered; a read error may explain this. The gene calls are TRBV5-1 and TRBJ2-1; 7 bases map to TRBD2. Germline assignment: CDR1 SGHRS and CDR2 YFSETQ. The CDR3 length is 15 residues. The CDR3: CASSASGNSYNEQFF. CDR3 bases: TGTGCCAGCAGTGCTAGCGGTAACTCCTACAATGAGCAGTTCTTC.

At least ten counts were recorded for this clonotype. The chain employs TRBV27 and TRBJ2-1; 8 bases are shared with TRBD2. The germline V gene has CDR1 MNHEY and CDR2 SMNVEV (reference sequence). The CDR3 totals 16 residues. The V segment lost 0 bases and the J segment 7 bases; nucleotides outside the gene matches: 8. The CDR3 DNA reads TGTGCCAGCAGTTTATCTCGGGCGGGAGGTAGGAATGAGCAGTTCTTC. This encodes CASSLSRAGGRNEQFF.

This chain links TRBV5-1 with TRBJ2-7, with 8 bases that match TRBD1. V shed 0 bases and J 3 bases; nucleotides not matched to a gene: 11. This CDR3 region has 17 residues. Germline loops: CDR1 SGHRS, CDR2 YFSETQ. The CDR3 here is CASSLGPSDRAIYEQYF. As DNA, the CDR3 is TGCGCCAGCAGCTTGGGTCCCTCGGACAGGGCCATCTACGAGCAGTACTTC.

This clonotype was seen at least ten times. V and J are TRBV30 and TRBJ1-1; D gene ambiguous. The CDR3 covers 14 residues. CDR1 is GTSNPN, CDR2 SVGIG, per germline (reference sequence). V lost 4 bases and J lost 5, with 17 bases in between. The CDR3 region is CAWNRVGVGTEAFF. In nucleotides, the CDR3 is TGTGCCTGGAATAGGGTTGGGGTTGGGACTGAAGCTTTCTTT.

At least ten counts were recorded for this clonotype. The chain uses TRBV7-9 and TRBJ2-1, with 13 bases that match TRBD2. The CDR3 consists of 16 residues. The ends lost 5 bases at V and 5 bases at J; junction bases unmatched: 6. Germline CDR1 SEHNR, CDR2 FQNEAQ (reference sequence). The CDR3 DNA is TGTGCCAGCAGCGCGACTAGCGGGAGGCCTCACAATGAGCAGTTCTTC. Translation: CASSATSGRPHNEQFF.

Ten or more counts support this clonotype. The chain carries TRBV20-1 and TRBJ2-1, with a weak D call TRBD1 (6 bases). Trimming removed 0 bases at V and 7 bases at J, with 22 bases between. The CDR3 length is 17 residues. Germline V gene data show CDR1 as DFQATT and CDR2 as SNEGSKA (reference sequence). The CDR3 region is CSARDPGQTQRWNEQFF. In DNA form, the CDR3 reads TGCAGTGCTAGAGATCCTGGACAGACCCAGAGGTGGAATGAGCAGTTCTTC.

This clonotype was observed many times. The chain joins TRBV12-3 or TRBV12-4 to TRBJ2-7; D ambiguous. The CDR3 length is 14 residues. With 3 bases removed from V and 3 bases from J, the gap between germline ends came to 12 bases. CDR3 in DNA: TGTGCCAGCAGTTTCTCCAACCGCGACTACGAGCAGTACTTC. Amino acid sequence: CASSFSNRDYEQYF.

This clonotype was seen ten or more times. The chain is built from TRBV18 and TRBJ1-1; TRBD1 matches 7 bases. The CDR3 is 13 amino acids. V lost 2 bases and J lost 3; bases outside the gene matches: 0. Germline CDR1 is KGHSH and CDR2 is LQKENI. CDR3 residues: CASSPDRDTEAFF. CDR3 nucleotide sequence: TGTGCCAGCTCACCAGACAGGGACACTGAAGCTTTCTTT.

The chain links TRBV12-3 or TRBV12-4 to TRBJ2-6; D not certain. V shed 3 bases and J shed 2 bases, with 11 bases lying between them. This CDR3 is built from 16 residues. For the CDR3, the DNA is TGTGCCAGCAGTTTCGCCCCGAGCCCTGGGGCCAACGTCCTGACTTTC. Translating it yields CASSFAPSPGANVLTF.

This clonotype appeared many times. The V call is TRBV27, the J call TRBJ2-7; 7 nucleotides agree with TRBD2. Germline CDR1 is MNHEY and CDR2 is SMNVEV (reference sequence). This CDR3 comprises 15 residues. V shed 3 bases and J 3 bases; nucleotides not matched to a gene: 8. The CDR3 loop is CASSFGGGHLYEQYF. CDR3 nucleotide sequence: TGTGCCAGCAGTTTTGGGGGAGGGCACCTCTACGAGCAGTACTTC.

This clonotype was picked up a small number of times. The CDR3 DNA follows: TGCAGTGCTATACTCCTAGCGGGGGTAGTCTACGAGCAGTACTTC. Amino acid sequence: CSAILLAGVVYEQYF. V is TRBV20-1 and J is TRBJ2-7, with 10 bases fitting TRBD2. Unmatched junction bases numbered 9, after V lost 4 bases and J lost 3 bases. From germline, CDR1 is DFQATT and CDR2 SNEGSKA (reference sequence). This CDR3 has 15 amino acids.

This clonotype was seen a few times. The chain has TRBV6-1 and TRBJ1-1, with 9 nucleotides matching TRBD1. The CDR3 is 15 amino acids. V was pared by 6 bases and J by 6 bases, with 11 bases of the junction left unmatched. Germline CDR1 and CDR2: MNHNS and SASEGT. The CDR3 region is CASSRIWDRVAEAFF. The CDR3 DNA sequence: TGTGCCAGCAGCCGAATCTGGGACAGGGTGGCTGAAGCTTTCTTT.

This clonotype was seen only a few times. This clone may be a read error of a much larger clone one base away. This chain connects TRBV27 to TRBJ2-3; 13 bases agree with TRBD2. V was pared by 7 bases and J by 2 bases, with 3 bases of the junction left unmatched. The CDR3 is 15 amino acids. Germline-derived CDR1 and CDR2 are MNHEY and SMNVEV (reference sequence). The CDR3 sequence is CASTGLAGATDTQYF. In DNA form, the CDR3 reads TGTGCCAGCACCGGACTAGCGGGGGCCACAGATACGCAGTATTTT.

This clonotype was seen many times. The chain uses TRBV20-1 and TRBJ1-1; no reliable D call. The CDR3 has 12 amino acids. Germline V gene data show CDR1 as DFQATT and CDR2 as SNEGSKA (reference sequence). V was clipped by 3 bases and J by 1 base, with 6 bases between them. CDR3 bases: TGCAGTGCTAGGGGGTGGAACACTGAAGCTTTCTTT. Translation: CSARGWNTEAFF.

This clonotype was picked up many times. The V and J genes are TRBV6-5 and TRBJ1-1, with no clear D. Trimming took off 0 bases at V and 5 bases at J, with 10 bases between the two ends. The CDR3 consists of 14 residues. Germline CDR1 reads MNHEY; CDR2 reads SVGAGI. The CDR3, as DNA: TGTGCCAGCAGTTACTCGTGGGGTGTAACTGAAGCTTTCTTT. It is translated as CASSYSWGVTEAFF.

This clonotype has ten or more counts. The J gene is TRBJ1-2, the V gene TRBV7-8, with a weak D call TRBD1 (5 bases). Germline assignment: CDR1 SGHVS and CDR2 FQNEAQ. V lost 5 bases and J 4 bases, leaving 20 bases between the germline ends. CDR3 length equals 16 residues. The CDR3 nucleotides read TGTGCCAGCAGCCCAAAGCCCCAGGGCGCGGCCTATGGCTACACCTTC. This encodes CASSPKPQGAAYGYTF. The whole variable domain, remainder taken from reference TRBV7-8 and TRBJ1-2, is GAGVSQSPRYKVAKRGQDVALRCDPISGHVSLFWYQQALGQGPEFLTYFQNEAQLDKSGLPSDRFFAERPEGSVSTLKIQRTQQEDSAVYLCASSPKPQGAAYGYTFGSGTRLTVV.

This clonotype was observed a handful of times. The chain uses TRBV19 and TRBJ2-5; D is possibly TRBD2 (6 bases). Germline V gives CDR1 LNHDA, CDR2 SQIVND (reference sequence). Trimming shortened V by 7 bases and J by 0 bases, and 12 bases separated the two germline ends. This CDR3 is built from 14 residues. This CDR3 is CASTPLANQETQYF. As DNA, the CDR3 is TGTGCCAGTACCCCTCTAGCGAACCAAGAGACCCAGTACTTC.

This clonotype was seen only a few times. A clone one base away is much larger, so this may be a read error. The chain employs TRBV28 and TRBJ2-1; 9 nucleotides match TRBD2. This CDR3 is 15 amino acids long. Germline V lookup: CDR1 MDHEN, CDR2 SYDVKM. J gave up 7 bases and V 7 bases, and 11 bases lay outside the gene matches. The CDR3 DNA reads TGTGCCAGCAATTTGGCGGGAGGGCCTCGGAATGAGCAGTTCTTC. Its protein is CASNLAGGPRNEQFF.

V is TRBV12-3 or TRBV12-4 and J is TRBJ2-2; 7 bases fit TRBD2. The V segment lost 3 bases and the J segment 5 bases; nucleotides outside the gene matches: 6. The CDR3 spans 15 residues. CDR3 residues: CASSFASGITGELFF. The CDR3 nucleotides are TGTGCCAGCAGTTTTGCTAGCGGAATAACCGGGGAGCTGTTTTTT.